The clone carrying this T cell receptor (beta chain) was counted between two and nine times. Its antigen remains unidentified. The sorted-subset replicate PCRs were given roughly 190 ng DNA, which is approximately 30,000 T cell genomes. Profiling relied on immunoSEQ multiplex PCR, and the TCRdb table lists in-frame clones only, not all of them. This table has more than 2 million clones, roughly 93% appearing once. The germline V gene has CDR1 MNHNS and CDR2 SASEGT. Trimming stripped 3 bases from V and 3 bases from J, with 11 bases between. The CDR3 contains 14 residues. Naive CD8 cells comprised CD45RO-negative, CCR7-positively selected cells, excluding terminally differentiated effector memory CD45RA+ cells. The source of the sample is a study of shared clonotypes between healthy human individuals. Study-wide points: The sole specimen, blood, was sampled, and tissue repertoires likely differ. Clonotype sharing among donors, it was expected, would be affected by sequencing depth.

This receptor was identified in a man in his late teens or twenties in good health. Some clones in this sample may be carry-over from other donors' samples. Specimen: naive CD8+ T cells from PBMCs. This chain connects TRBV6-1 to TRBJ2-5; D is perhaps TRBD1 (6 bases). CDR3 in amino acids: CASSDQGTEETQYF. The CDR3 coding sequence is TGTGCCAGCAGTGATCAGGGGACCGAAGAGACCCAGTACTTC.